Here is one T cell receptor (beta chain) with its context. Assay: immunoSEQ multiplex PCR; the TCRdb copy retains only in-frame clones and omits some. Counted here are fewer than 150,000 clones, around 93% occurring once; the ten biggest clones make up 8.6%. This entry is derived from a study of control samples from healthy donors and cancer patients. The germline V gene encodes CDR1 MNHNS and CDR2 SASEGT. The V gene end was trimmed by 2 bases and the J gene end by 5 bases; junction bases not matched to a gene: 0. This CDR3 is 12 amino acids long. The TCR originated in a young man in good health. The sample taken for sequencing was blood. This chain connects TRBV6-1 to TRBJ2-7, with TRBD1 identical over 7 bases. CDR3 amino acids: CASSEQGDEQYF. CDR3 nucleotides: TGTGCCAGCAGTGAACAGGGGGACGAGCAGTACTTC.